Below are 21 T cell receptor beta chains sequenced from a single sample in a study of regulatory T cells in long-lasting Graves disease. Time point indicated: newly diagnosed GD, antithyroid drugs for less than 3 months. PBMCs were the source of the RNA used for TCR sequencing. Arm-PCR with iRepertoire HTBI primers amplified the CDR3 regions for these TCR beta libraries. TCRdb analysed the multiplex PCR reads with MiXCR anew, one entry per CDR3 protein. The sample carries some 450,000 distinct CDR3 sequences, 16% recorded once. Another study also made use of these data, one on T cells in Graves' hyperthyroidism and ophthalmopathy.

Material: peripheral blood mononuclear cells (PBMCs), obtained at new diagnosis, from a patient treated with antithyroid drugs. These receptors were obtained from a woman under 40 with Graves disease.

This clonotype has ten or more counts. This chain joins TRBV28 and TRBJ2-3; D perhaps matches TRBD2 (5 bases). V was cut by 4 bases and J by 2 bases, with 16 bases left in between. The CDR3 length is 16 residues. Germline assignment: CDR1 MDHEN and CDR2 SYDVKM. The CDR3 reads CASSSEKRNLTDTQYF. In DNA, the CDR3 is TGTGCCAGCAGTTCCGAGAAGCGGAACCTCACAGATACGCAGTATTTT.

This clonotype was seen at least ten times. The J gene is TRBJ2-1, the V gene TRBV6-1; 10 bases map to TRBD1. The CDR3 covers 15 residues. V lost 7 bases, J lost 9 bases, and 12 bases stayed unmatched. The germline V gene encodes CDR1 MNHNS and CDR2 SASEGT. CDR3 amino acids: CASIRTTGGSVEQFF. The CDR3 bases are TGTGCCAGCATTCGGACGACAGGGGGCTCGGTTGAGCAGTTCTTC.

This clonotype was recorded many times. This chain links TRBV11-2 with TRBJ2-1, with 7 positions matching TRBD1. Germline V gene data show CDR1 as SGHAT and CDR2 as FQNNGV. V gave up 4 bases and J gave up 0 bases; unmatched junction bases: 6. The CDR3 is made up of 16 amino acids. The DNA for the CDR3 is TGTGCCAGCAGCTCACGACAGGGTTTCTCCTACAATGAGCAGTTCTTC. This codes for CASSSRQGFSYNEQFF.

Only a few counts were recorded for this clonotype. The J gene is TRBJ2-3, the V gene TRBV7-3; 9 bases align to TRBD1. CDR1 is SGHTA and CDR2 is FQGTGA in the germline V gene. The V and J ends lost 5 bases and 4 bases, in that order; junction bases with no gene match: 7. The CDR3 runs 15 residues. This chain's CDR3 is CASSPGDRVADTQYF. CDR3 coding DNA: TGTGCCAGCAGCCCCGGGGACAGGGTGGCAGATACGCAGTATTTT. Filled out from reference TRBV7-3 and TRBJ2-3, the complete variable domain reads GAGVSQTPSNKVTEKGKYVELRCDPISGHTALYWYRQSLGQGPEFLIYFQGTGAADDSGLPNDRFFAVRPEGSVSTLKIQRTERGDSAVYLCASSPGDRVADTQYFGPGTRLTVL.

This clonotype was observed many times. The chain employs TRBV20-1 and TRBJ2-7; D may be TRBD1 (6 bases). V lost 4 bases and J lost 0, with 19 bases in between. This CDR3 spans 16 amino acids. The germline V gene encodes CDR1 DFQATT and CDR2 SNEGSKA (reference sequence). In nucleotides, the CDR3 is TGCAGTGCTACCCCCTCCCGGAAGACAGGCTCCTACGAGCAGTACTTC. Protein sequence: CSATPSRKTGSYEQYF.

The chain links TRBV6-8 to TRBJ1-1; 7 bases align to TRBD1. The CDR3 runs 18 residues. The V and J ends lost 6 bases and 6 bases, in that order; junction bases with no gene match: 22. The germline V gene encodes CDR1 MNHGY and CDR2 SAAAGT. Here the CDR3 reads CASSRDSFARGIEAEAFF. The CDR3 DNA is TGTGCCAGCAGCCGGGACAGCTTTGCCCGCGGCATCGAAGCTGAAGCTTTCTTT.

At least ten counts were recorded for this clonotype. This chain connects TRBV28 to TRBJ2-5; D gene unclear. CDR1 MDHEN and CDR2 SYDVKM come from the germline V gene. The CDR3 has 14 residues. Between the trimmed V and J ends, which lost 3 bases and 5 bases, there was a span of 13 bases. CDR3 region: CASSFSPVRETQYF. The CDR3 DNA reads TGTGCCAGCAGTTTCTCCCCCGTCAGGGAGACCCAGTACTTC.

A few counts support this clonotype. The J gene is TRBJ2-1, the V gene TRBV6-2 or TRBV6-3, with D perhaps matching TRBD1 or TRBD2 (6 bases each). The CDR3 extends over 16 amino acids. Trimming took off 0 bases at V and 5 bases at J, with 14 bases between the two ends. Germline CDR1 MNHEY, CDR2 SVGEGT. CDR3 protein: CASSYSKGGGDNEQFF. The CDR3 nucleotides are TGTGCCAGCAGTTACTCGAAGGGGGGAGGAGACAATGAGCAGTTCTTC.

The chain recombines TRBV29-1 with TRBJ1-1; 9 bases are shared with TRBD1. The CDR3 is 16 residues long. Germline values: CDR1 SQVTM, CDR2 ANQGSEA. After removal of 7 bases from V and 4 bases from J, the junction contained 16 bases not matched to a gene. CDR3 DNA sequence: TGCAGCGCCTCAGGGGACAGGGCCCGCGGGCTCACTGAAGCTTTCTTT. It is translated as CSASGDRARGLTEAFF.

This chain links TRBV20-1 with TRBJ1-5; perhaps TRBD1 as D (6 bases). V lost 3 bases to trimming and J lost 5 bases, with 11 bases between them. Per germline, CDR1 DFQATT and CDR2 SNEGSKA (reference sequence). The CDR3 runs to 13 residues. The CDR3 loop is CSASGTTDQPQHF. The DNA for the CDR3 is TGCAGTGCTAGCGGGACAACGGATCAGCCCCAGCATTTT.

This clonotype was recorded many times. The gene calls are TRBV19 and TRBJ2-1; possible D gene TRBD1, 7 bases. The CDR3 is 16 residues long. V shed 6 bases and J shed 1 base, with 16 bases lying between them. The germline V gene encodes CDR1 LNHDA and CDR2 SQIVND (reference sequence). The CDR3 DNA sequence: TGTGCCAGTAGGCGGGACAGTAGTTCGTCCTACAATGAGCAGTTCTTC. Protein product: CASRRDSSSSYNEQFF.

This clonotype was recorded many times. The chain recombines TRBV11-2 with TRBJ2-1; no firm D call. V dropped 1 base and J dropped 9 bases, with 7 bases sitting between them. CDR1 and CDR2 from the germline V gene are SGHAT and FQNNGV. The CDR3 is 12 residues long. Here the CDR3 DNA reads TGTGCCAGCAGCTTAGTTGGCCCTGAGCAGTTCTTC. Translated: CASSLVGPEQFF.

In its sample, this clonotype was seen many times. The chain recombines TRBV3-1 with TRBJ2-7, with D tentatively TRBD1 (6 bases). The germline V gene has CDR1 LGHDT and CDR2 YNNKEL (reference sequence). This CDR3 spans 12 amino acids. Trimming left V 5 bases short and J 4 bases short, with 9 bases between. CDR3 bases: TGTGCCAGCAGCAAAGGGACATACGAGCAGTACTTC. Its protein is CASSKGTYEQYF.

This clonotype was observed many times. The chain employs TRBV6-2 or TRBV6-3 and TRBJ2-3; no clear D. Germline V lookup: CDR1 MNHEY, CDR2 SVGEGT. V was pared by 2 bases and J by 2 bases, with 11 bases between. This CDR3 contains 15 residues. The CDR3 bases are TGTGCCAGCAGTTACCTGGGTTCCTCCACAGATACGCAGTATTTT. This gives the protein CASSYLGSSTDTQYF.

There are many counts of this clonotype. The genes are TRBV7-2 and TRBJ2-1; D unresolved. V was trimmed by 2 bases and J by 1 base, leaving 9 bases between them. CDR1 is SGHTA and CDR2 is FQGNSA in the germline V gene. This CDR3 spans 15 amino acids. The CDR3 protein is CASSLWGGSYNEQFF. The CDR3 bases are TGTGCCAGCAGCTTATGGGGTGGTTCCTACAATGAGCAGTTCTTC.

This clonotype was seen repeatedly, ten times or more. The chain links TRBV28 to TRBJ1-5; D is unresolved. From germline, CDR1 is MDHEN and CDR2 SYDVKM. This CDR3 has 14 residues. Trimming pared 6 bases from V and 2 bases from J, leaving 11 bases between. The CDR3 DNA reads TGTGCCAGCAGCGTCTGGGCAGGCAATCAGCCCCAGCATTTT. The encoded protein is CASSVWAGNQPQHF. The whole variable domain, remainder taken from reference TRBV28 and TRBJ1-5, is DVKVTQSSRYLVKRTGEKVFLECVQDMDHENMFWYRQDPGLGLRLIYFSYDVKMKEKGDIPEGYSVSREKKERFSLILESASTNQTSMYLCASSVWAGNQPQHFGDGTRLSIL.

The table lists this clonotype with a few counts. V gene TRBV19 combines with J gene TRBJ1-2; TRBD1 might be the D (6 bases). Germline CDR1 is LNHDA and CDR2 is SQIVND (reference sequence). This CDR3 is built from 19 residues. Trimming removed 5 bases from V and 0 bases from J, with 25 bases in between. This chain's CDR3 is CASSGKTDRTFLANYGYTF. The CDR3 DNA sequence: TGTGCCAGTAGTGGGAAGACTGACAGGACCTTTTTAGCTAACTATGGCTACACCTTC.

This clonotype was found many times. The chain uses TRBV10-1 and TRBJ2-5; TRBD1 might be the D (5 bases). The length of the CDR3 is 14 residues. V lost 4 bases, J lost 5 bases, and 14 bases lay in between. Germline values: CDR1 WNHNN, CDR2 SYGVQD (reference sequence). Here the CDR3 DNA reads TGCGCCAGCAGTGGGAGACAGTCGGCCGAGACCCAGTACTTC. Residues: CASSGRQSAETQYF.

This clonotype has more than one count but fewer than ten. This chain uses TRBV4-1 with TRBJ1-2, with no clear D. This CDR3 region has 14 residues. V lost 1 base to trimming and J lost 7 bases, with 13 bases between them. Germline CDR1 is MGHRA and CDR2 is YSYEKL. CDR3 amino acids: CASSQGGPVRGYTF. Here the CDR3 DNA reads TGCGCCAGCAGCCAAGGAGGGCCCGTGCGTGGCTACACCTTC.

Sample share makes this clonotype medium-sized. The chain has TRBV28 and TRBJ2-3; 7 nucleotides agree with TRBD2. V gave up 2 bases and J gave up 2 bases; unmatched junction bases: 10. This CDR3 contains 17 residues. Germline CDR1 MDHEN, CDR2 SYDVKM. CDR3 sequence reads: CASSLPYGLVNTDTQYF. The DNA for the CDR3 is TGTGCCAGCAGTTTACCTTATGGACTAGTTAACACAGATACGCAGTATTTT.

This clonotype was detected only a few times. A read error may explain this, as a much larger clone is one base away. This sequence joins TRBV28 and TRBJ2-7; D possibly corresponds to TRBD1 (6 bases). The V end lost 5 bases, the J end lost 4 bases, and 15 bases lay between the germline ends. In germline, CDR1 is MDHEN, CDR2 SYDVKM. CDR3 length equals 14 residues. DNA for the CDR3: TGTGCCAGCAGTCTAGGGACATTAAGGTACGAGCAGTACTTC. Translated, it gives CASSLGTLRYEQYF.